Sequencing of this T cell receptor beta chain was carried out in a study of CD8+ T cells in alopecia areata. The sequencing template was cDNA reverse transcribed from extracted RNA. TCRdb's table, derived via immunoSEQ multiplex PCR, lists solely in-frame clones and lacks some. The table lists over 70,000 clones, 60% to 70% of them singletons, with around a quarter in the top ten. Described treatment: oral pan-JAK inhibitor, 5-10 mg twice daily. Isolation of CD4+ and CD8+ T cells from PBMCs was achieved by sorting. V gave up 3 bases and J gave up 3 bases; unmatched junction bases: 10. Germline V gene data show CDR1 as SEHNR and CDR2 as FQNEAQ (reference sequence). CDR3 length: 16 residues.

Specimen: CD8+ T cells sorted from blood, collected at week 24, from a patient treated with tofacitinib. The chain combines TRBV7-9 with TRBJ2-7; TRBD2 matches 8 bases. This TCR was sampled from a human donor with alopecia areata. CDR3 DNA: TGTGCCAGCAGCTTTCCCGGGGGGGCAGTAGTCTACGAGCAGTACTTC. This encodes CASSFPGGAVVYEQYF.